The sequence of this TCR beta chain was determined in a study of cytomegalovirus exposure and HLA in healthy donors. Study outcomes and limitations: When analyzed later, a missense DCLRE1C variant was found to be linked to TCR beta V- and J-gene trimming.

It was healthy bone marrow donors who served as donors. Primers included in the PCR were 60 Vbeta and 13 Jbeta primers. TCRdb keeps only in-frame clones here, not all; method: immunoSEQ multiplex PCR. The profile shows about 120,000 clones, approximately 80% of them singletons. The J segment lost 10 bases and the V segment lost 6 bases, leaving 4 bases of the junction unmatched. Germline V gives CDR1 SNHLY, CDR2 FYNNEI. The CDR3 has 13 amino acids. About this clone itself: Its antigen is as yet unknown.

The sequence came from a woman in her forties in good health and CMV-seropositive. This chain uses TRBV2 with TRBJ2-1; 12 bases fit TRBD2. What was sequenced was PBMCs. CDR3 region: CASSDGTSGEQFF. Here the CDR3 DNA reads TGTGCCAGCAGCGACGGGACTAGCGGGGAGCAGTTCTTC.